A single T cell receptor (beta chain) is shown here with its context. This specimen belongs to a study of blood T cell repertoires in COVID-19. V gave up 0 bases and J gave up 1 base, with 15 bases separating them. Looked up from germline, CDR1 is LNHDA and CDR2 is SQIVND (reference sequence). The CDR3 spans 17 residues. The method was immunoSEQ multiplex PCR; TCRdb's version includes in-frame clones alone and lacks a portion of them. The sample carries some 250,000 clones, more than 70% recorded once. The sample consisted of peripheral blood. This sequence originates from a woman aged 18-29 years with acute or convalescent COVID-19. The J gene is TRBJ2-5, the V gene TRBV19, with D perhaps TRBD2 (5 bases). The CDR3 spells CASSIDPPGLGQETQYF. CDR3 coding DNA: TGTGCCAGTAGTATAGATCCCCCGGGATTAGGCCAAGAGACCCAGTACTTC.